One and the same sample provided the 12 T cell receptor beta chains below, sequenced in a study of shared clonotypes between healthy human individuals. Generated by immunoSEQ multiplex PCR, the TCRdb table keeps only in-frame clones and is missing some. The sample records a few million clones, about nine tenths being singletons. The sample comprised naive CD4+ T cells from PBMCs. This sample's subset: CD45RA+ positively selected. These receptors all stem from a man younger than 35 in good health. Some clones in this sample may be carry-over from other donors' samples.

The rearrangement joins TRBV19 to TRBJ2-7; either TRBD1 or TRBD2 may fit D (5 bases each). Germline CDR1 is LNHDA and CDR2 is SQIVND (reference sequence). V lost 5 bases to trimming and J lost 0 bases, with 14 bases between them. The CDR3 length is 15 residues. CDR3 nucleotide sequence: TGTGCCAGTAGTTATGCCGGGACGGGCTCCTACGAGCAGTACTTC. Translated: CASSYAGTGSYEQYF.

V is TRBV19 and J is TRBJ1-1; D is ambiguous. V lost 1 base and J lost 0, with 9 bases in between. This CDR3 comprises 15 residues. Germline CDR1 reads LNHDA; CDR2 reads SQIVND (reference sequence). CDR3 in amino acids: CASSIGVLLNTEAFF. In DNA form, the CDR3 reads TGTGCCAGTAGTATAGGGGTGTTATTGAACACTGAAGCTTTCTTT.

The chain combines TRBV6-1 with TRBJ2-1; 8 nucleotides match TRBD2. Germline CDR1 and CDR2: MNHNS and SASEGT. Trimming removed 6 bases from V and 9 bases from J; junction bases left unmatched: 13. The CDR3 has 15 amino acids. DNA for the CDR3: TGTGCCAGCAGCGTGGTTAGCGGGGTCCTGGGTGAGCAGTTCTTC. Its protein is CASSVVSGVLGEQFF.

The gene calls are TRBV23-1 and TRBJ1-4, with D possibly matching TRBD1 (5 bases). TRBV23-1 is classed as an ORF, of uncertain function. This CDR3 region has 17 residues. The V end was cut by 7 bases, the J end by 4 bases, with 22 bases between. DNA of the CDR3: TGCGCCAGCACGCTTTATCCGACCAGTACAGGTAATGAAAAACTGTTTTTT. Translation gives CASTLYPTSTGNEKLFF.

The CDR3 here is CASSVAGGGSNEQFF. For the CDR3, the DNA is TGTGCCAGCAGTGTAGCGGGAGGTGGTTCAAATGAGCAGTTCTTC. The rearrangement joins TRBV28 to TRBJ2-1; 10 nucleotides line up with TRBD2. Germline values: CDR1 MDHEN, CDR2 SYDVKM. The CDR3 length is 15 residues. V gave up 5 bases and J gave up 7 bases; unmatched junction bases: 8.

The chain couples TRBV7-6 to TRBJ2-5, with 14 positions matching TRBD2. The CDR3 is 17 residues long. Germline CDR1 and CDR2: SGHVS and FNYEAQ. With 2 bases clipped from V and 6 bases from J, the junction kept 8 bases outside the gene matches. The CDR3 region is CASSLQGLAGAGKTQYF. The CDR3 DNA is TGTGCCAGCAGCTTACAGGGACTAGCGGGAGCGGGAAAGACCCAGTACTTC. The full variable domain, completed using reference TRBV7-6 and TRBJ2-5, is GAGVSQSPRYKVTKRGQDVALRCDPISGHVSLYWYRQALGQGPEFLTYFNYEAQQDKSGLPNDRFSAERPEGSISTLTIQRTEQRDSAMYRCASSLQGLAGAGKTQYFGPGTRLLVL.

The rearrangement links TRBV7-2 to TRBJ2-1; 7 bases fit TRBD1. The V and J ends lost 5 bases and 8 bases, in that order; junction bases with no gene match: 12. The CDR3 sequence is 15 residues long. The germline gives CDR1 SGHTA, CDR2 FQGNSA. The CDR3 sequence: CASSEGTAEGDEQFF. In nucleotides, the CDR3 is TGTGCCAGCAGCGAAGGGACAGCCGAAGGGGATGAGCAGTTCTTC. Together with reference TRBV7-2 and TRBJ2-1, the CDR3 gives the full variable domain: GAGVSQSPSNKVTEKGKDVELRCDPISGHTALYWYRQSLGQGLEFLIYFQGNSAPDKSGLPSDRFSAERTGGSVSTLTIQRTQQEDSAVYLCASSEGTAEGDEQFFGPGTRLTVL.

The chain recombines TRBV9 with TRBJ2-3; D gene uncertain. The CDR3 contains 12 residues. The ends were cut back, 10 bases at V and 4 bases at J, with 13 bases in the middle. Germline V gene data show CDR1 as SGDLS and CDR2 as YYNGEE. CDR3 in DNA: TGTGCCTCGGAAAAGGTGGCAGATACGCAGTATTTT. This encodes CASEKVADTQYF. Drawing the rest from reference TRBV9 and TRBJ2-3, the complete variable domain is DSGVTQTPKHLITATGQRVTLRCSPRSGDLSVYWYQQSLDQGLQFLIQYYNGEERAKGNILERFSAQQFPDLHSELNLSSLELGDSALYFCASEKVADTQYFGPGTRLTVL.

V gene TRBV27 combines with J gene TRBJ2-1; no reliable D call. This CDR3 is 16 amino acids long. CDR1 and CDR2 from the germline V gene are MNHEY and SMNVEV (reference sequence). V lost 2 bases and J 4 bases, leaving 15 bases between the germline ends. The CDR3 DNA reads TGTGCCAGCAGTTTAGGGTTGGCCAGAGGATACAATGAGCAGTTCTTC. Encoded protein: CASSLGLARGYNEQFF.

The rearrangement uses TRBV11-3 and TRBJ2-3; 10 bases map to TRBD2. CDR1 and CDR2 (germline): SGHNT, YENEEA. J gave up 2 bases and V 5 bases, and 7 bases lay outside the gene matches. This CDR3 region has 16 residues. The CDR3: CASSLSSGSSTDTQYF. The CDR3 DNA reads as TGTGCCAGCAGCCTGTCTAGCGGGAGTTCCACAGATACGCAGTATTTT.

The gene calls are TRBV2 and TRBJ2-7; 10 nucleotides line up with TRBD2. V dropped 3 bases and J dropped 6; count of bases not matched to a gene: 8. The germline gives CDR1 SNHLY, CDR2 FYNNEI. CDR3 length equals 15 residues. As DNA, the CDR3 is TGTGCCAGCAGTGATGGAGCTAGCGGGAGCCGCGAGCAGTACTTC. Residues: CASSDGASGSREQYF.

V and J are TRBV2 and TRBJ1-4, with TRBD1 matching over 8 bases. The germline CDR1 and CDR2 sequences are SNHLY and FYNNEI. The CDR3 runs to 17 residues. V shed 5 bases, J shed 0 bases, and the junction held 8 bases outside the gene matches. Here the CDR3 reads CASSYGQGRTTNEKLFF. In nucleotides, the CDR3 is TGTGCCAGCAGTTACGGACAGGGACGGACAACTAATGAAAAACTGTTTTTT.